The 16 T cell receptor beta chains reported below all come from one sample, sequenced in a study of blood T cell repertoires in COVID-19. Generated by immunoSEQ multiplex PCR, the TCRdb table keeps only in-frame clones and is missing some. The sample contains 310,000 or so clones, roughly 82% of which appear only once. The material sequenced was peripheral blood. The receptors originated from a woman between 50 and 59 years old with acute or convalescent COVID-19.

The CDR3 sequence: CATSDPQLAGEGGTDTQYF. CDR3 coding DNA: TGTGCCACCAGTGACCCCCAACTAGCGGGAGAAGGGGGTACAGATACGCAGTATTTT. The V gene is TRBV24-1, the J gene TRBJ2-3, with 11 bases fitting TRBD2. Germline CDR1 is KGHDR and CDR2 is SFDVKD. V trimming: 4 bases; J trimming: 3 bases; junction bases outside the gene matches: 14. The CDR3 covers 19 residues.

The rearrangement links TRBV4-2 to TRBJ2-7, with a tentative D call TRBD2 (6 bases). With 3 bases removed from V and 1 base from J, the gap between germline ends came to 7 bases. Germline V lookup: CDR1 LGHNA, CDR2 YNFKEQ. This CDR3 region has 13 residues. DNA for the CDR3: TGTGCCAGCAGCCACGGGGGTTCCTACGAGCAGTACTTC. Translating it yields CASSHGGSYEQYF.

A few counts support this clone. The V call is TRBV28, the J call TRBJ1-2, with TRBD1 identical over 8 bases. This CDR3 contains 17 residues. CDR1 and CDR2 (germline): MDHEN, SYDVKM. Trimming took 2 bases from V and 4 from J; bases not matched to a gene: 12. CDR3 protein: CASSLILTQGGSYGYTF. DNA for the CDR3: TGTGCCAGCAGTTTAATCCTCACACAGGGGGGCTCCTATGGCTACACCTTC.

This clone was recorded a few times. V usage is TRBV27 and J usage is TRBJ1-2; D not certain. Germline-derived CDR1 and CDR2 are MNHEY and SMNVEV (reference sequence). This CDR3 region has 14 residues. Between the trimmed V and J ends, which lost 3 bases and 4 bases, there was a span of 12 bases. CDR3 DNA: TGTGCCAGCAGTTTCCTCGGGGTGATCTATGGCTACACCTTC. Protein sequence: CASSFLGVIYGYTF.

This chain's CDR3 is CASSQHQTSGSSGSDTQYF. The CDR3 region has the DNA TGTGCCAGCAGCCAACACCAGACTAGCGGGAGTAGTGGCTCAGATACGCAGTATTTT. V and J are TRBV4-2 and TRBJ2-3; TRBD2 matches at 12 bases. The germline gives CDR1 LGHNA, CDR2 YNFKEQ. Germline trimming cut 2 bases from V and 4 bases from J; bases unmatched to any gene: 13. This CDR3 is built from 19 residues.

This clone has a handful of counts. The rearrangement joins TRBV9 to TRBJ1-1; 7 positions match TRBD1. Trimming at V came to 4 bases and at J to 3 bases, leaving 15 bases not matched to a gene. The CDR3 covers 17 residues. Germline V gives CDR1 SGDLS, CDR2 YYNGEE. The CDR3 sequence: CASSLQGVRGLDTEAFF. CDR3 sequence (DNA): TGTGCCAGCAGCCTGCAGGGGGTGAGGGGGCTAGACACTGAAGCTTTCTTT.

The chain carries TRBV2 and TRBJ2-2; perhaps TRBD1 as D (5 bases). The CDR3 contains 13 residues. The V end lost 7 bases, the J end lost 6 bases, and 12 bases lay between the germline ends. The germline V gene has CDR1 SNHLY and CDR2 FYNNEI. CDR3 sequence: CASIQGLAGELFF. CDR3 nucleotides: TGTGCCAGCATCCAGGGTCTGGCCGGGGAGCTGTTTTTT.

The gene calls are TRBV7-9 and TRBJ2-1, with TRBD2 matching 10 bases. Germline V gene sequence: CDR1 SEHNR, CDR2 FQNEAQ (reference sequence). V gave up 3 bases and J gave up 8 bases; unmatched junction bases: 7. The CDR3 consists of 15 residues. CDR3: CASSLFSGRGDEQFF. The CDR3 DNA reads TGTGCCAGCAGCTTGTTCAGCGGGAGGGGCGATGAGCAGTTCTTC.

The chain recombines TRBV5-1 with TRBJ1-4; D is ambiguous. V was clipped by 0 bases and J by 12 bases, with 12 bases between them. Germline V gives CDR1 SGHRS, CDR2 YFSETQ. The CDR3 has 13 residues. CDR3 residues: CASSLGRNEELFF. CDR3 in DNA: TGCGCCAGCAGCTTGGGGAGGAATGAGGAACTGTTTTTT.

V is TRBV12-3 or TRBV12-4 and J is TRBJ1-2; D is unclear. With 4 bases removed from V and 4 bases from J, the gap between germline ends came to 4 bases. The CDR3 is 11 amino acids. The CDR3 protein is CASSYSYGYTF. The DNA of the CDR3 is TGTGCCAGCAGTTATAGCTATGGCTACACCTTC.

The chain links TRBV28 to TRBJ1-3; unclear D gene. Germline loops: CDR1 MDHEN, CDR2 SYDVKM. The ends were cut back, 7 bases at V and 2 bases at J, with 9 bases in the middle. The CDR3 is 13 amino acids. The chain's CDR3 is CASKGGTGNTIYF. The CDR3, as DNA: TGTGCCAGCAAAGGCGGTACTGGAAACACCATATATTTT.

The rearrangement uses TRBV5-5 and TRBJ1-6; 8 positions agree with TRBD1. The V segment lost 2 bases and the J segment 9 bases; nucleotides outside the gene matches: 4. Germline V gives CDR1 SGHKS, CDR2 YYEKEE (reference sequence). The CDR3 sequence is 14 residues long. This chain's CDR3 is CASSLDRGISPLHF. As DNA, the CDR3 is TGTGCCAGCAGCTTAGACAGGGGCATTTCACCCCTCCACTTT.

V usage is TRBV19 and J usage is TRBJ2-7, with 8 bases that match TRBD1. The CDR3 totals 13 residues. After removal of 5 bases from V and 6 bases from J, the junction contained 6 bases not matched to a gene. From germline, CDR1 is LNHDA and CDR2 SQIVND (reference sequence). The CDR3 loop is CASSVGQAIEQYF. CDR3 nucleotides: TGTGCCAGTAGTGTGGGACAGGCCATCGAGCAGTACTTC.

The rearrangement joins TRBV7-2 to TRBJ1-4, with D maybe TRBD1 (5 bases). CDR1 SGHTA and CDR2 FQGNSA come from the germline V gene. This CDR3 is built from 14 residues. V lost 2 bases, J lost 6 bases, and 10 bases lay in between. The CDR3 loop reads CASSLTRVDEKLFF. DNA of the CDR3: TGTGCCAGCAGCTTAACCAGGGTCGATGAAAAACTGTTTTTT.

This sequence joins TRBV6-1 and TRBJ2-2, with D possibly being TRBD1 (6 bases). The germline V and J ends were trimmed by 3 bases and 3 bases, with 8 bases remaining between them. Germline V lookup: CDR1 MNHNS, CDR2 SASEGT. This CDR3 has 14 amino acids. The CDR3 DNA reads TGTGCCAGCAGTGAGGCAGGGGACACCGGGGAGCTGTTTTTT. Amino acids: CASSEAGDTGELFF.

The genes are TRBV14 and TRBJ2-5; D possibly corresponds to TRBD1 (5 bases). This CDR3 region has 15 residues. Between the trimmed V and J ends, which lost 1 base and 0 bases, there was a span of 9 bases. Per the germline V gene, CDR1 is SGHDN and CDR2 is FVKESK. The CDR3 nucleotides read TGTGCCAGCAGCCAAGGCCCAGGGCACCAAGAGACCCAGTACTTC. This translates into CASSQGPGHQETQYF.